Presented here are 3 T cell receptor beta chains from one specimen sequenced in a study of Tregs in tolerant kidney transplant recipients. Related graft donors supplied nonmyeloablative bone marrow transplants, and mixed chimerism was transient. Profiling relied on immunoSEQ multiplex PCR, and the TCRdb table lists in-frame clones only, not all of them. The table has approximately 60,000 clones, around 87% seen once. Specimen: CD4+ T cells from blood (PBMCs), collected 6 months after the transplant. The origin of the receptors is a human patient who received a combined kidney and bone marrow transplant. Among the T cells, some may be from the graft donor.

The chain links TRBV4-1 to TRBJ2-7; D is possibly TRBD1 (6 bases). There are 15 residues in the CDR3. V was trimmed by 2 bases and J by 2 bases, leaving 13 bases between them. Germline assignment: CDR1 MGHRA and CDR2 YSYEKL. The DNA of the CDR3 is TGCGCCAGCAGCCAACCGGGACAACGAGCCTACGAGCAGTACTTC. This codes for CASSQPGQRAYEQYF.

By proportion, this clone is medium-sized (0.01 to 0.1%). CDR3 protein: CASRGPLQNTEAFF. The CDR3 coding sequence is TGCGCCAGCAGGGGCCCTTTACAGAACACTGAAGCTTTCTTT. V and J are TRBV4-1 and TRBJ1-1; D is unclear. The V and J ends lost 6 bases and 1 base respectively, with 12 bases between them. Germline V gene lookup returns CDR1 MGHRA and CDR2 YSYEKL. The CDR3 covers 14 residues.

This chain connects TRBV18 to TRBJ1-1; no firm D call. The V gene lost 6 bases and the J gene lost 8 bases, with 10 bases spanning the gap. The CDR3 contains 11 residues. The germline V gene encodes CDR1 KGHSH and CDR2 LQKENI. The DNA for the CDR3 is TGTGCCAGCTCCGGGAGGGCCGAAGCTTTCTTT. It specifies CASSGRAEAFF.